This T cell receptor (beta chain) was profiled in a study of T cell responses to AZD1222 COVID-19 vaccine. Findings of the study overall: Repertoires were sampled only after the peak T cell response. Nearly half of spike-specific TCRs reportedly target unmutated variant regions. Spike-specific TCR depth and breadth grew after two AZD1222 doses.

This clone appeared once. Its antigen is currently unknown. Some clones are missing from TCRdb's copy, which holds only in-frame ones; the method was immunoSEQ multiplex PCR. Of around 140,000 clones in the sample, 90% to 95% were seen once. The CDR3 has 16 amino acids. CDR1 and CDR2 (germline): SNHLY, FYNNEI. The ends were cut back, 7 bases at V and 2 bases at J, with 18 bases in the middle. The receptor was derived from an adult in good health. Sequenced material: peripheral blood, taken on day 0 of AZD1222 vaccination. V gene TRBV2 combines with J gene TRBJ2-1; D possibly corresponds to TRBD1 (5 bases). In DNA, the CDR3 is TGTGCCAGCACCCTGGACAACGGCCAAGCCTACAATGAGCAGTTCTTC. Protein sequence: CASTLDNGQAYNEQFF. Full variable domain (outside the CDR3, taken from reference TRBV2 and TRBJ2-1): EPEVTQTPSHQVTQMGQEVILRCVPISNHLYFYWYRQILGQKVEFLVSFYNNEISEKSEIFDDQFSVERPDGSNFTLKIRSTKLEDSAMYFCASTLDNGQAYNEQFFGPGTRLTVL.